The 31 T cell receptor beta chains listed next were all sequenced from one sample in a study of T cell repertoires in cytomegalovirus infection. What these receptors recognize is not known. Each CDR3 protein is one row after TCRdb ran MiXCR on the reads. The sample carries roughly 730,000 distinct CDR3 sequences, about 33% recorded once. This material consisted of cultured PBMCs, taken from culture after CMV antigen stimulation. The receptors were sampled from a human donor in good health (CMV status not recorded). Some clones in this sample may be carry-over from other donors' samples.

In its sample, this clonotype was seen a few times. The chain recombines TRBV19 with TRBJ2-7, with 8 bases fitting TRBD1. The junction had 10 bases not matched to a gene; V was cut back by 5 bases and J by 7 bases. This CDR3 is 14 amino acids long. Germline V gene lookup returns CDR1 LNHDA and CDR2 SQIVND (reference sequence). CDR3 bases: TGTGCCAGTAGTCCCTGGACAGGGCCGGAAGAGCAGTACTTC. It codes for CASSPWTGPEEQYF.

This chain links TRBV15 with TRBJ1-5, with a possible D match to TRBD1 (5 bases). Deletions cut 0 bases from V and 4 bases from J, with 7 bases between. Germline loops: CDR1 LNHNV, CDR2 YYDKDF (reference sequence). The CDR3 length is 14 residues. The CDR3 DNA sequence: TGTGCCACCAGCAGAGACAGGGTAAATCAGCCCCAGCATTTT. Its translation is CATSRDRVNQPQHF. Based on the CDR3 plus reference TRBV15 and TRBJ1-5, the full variable domain is DAMVIQNPRYQVTQFGKPVTLSCSQTLNHNVMYWYQQKSSQAPKLLFHYYDKDFNNEADTPDNFQSRRPNTSFCFLDIRSPGLGDTAMYLCATSRDRVNQPQHFGDGTRLSIL.

This clonotype was counted many times. The rearrangement joins TRBV7-9 to TRBJ1-5; D not resolved. V lost 1 base to trimming and J lost 5 bases, with 3 bases between them. There are 12 residues in the CDR3. Germline V CDR1 and CDR2: SEHNR, FQNEAQ (reference sequence). The CDR3 loop reads CASSLGDQPQHF. For the CDR3, the DNA is TGTGCCAGCAGCTTAGGGGATCAGCCCCAGCATTTT.

In its sample, this clonotype was seen many times. V gene TRBV7-8 combines with J gene TRBJ2-1; D possibly corresponds to TRBD2 (6 bases). The germline V gene has CDR1 SGHVS and CDR2 FQNEAQ. Trimming took 2 bases from V and 8 from J, leaving 19 bases between them. This CDR3 comprises 16 residues. The CDR3 is CASSLRRRGSVYEQFF. CDR3 coding DNA: TGTGCCAGCAGCTTACGGAGGAGGGGCAGTGTGTATGAGCAGTTCTTC.

This sequence joins TRBV4-2 and TRBJ1-6; D perhaps matches TRBD1 (6 bases). The CDR3 runs to 17 residues. V was pared by 3 bases and J by 8 bases, with 20 bases between. CDR1 is LGHNA and CDR2 is YNFKEQ in the germline V gene. CDR3 loop: CASSQGADRMGYSPLHF. The CDR3 DNA is TGTGCCAGCAGCCAGGGGGCAGACAGGATGGGTTATTCACCCCTCCACTTT.

CDR3 in amino acids: CASGPAGNQPQHF. CDR3 DNA sequence: TGTGCCAGCGGCCCGGCGGGCAATCAGCCCCAGCATTTT. The chain joins TRBV7-6 to TRBJ1-5; D is ambiguous. This CDR3 region has 13 residues. Germline values: CDR1 SGHVS, CDR2 FNYEAQ. V gave up 8 bases and J gave up 2 bases, with 10 bases separating them.

V is TRBV29-1 and J is TRBJ1-1; D not certain. Trimming shortened V by 8 bases and J by 2 bases, and 9 bases separated the two germline ends. Germline CDR1 SQVTM, CDR2 ANQGSEA. The CDR3 extends over 11 amino acids. CDR3: CSIESNTEAFF. The DNA of the CDR3 is TGCAGCATAGAGTCAAACACTGAAGCTTTCTTT.

The chain joins TRBV19 to TRBJ2-7; D is uncertain. Germline CDR1 and CDR2: LNHDA and SQIVND (reference sequence). V gave up 5 bases and J gave up 3 bases, with 17 bases separating them. CDR3 length: 15 amino acids. The CDR3 is CASSLPGTVIYEQYF. CDR3 DNA sequence: TGTGCCAGTAGTTTACCCGGCACGGTGATCTACGAGCAGTACTTC. Variable domain in full (rest from reference TRBV19 and TRBJ2-7): DGGITQSPKYLFRKEGQNVTLSCEQNLNHDAMYWYRQDPGQGLRLIYYSQIVNDFQKGDIAEGYSVSREKKESFPLTVTSAQKNPTAFYLCASSLPGTVIYEQYFGPGTRLTVT.

The chain employs TRBV12-3 or TRBV12-4 and TRBJ2-3; tentative D call: TRBD2 (6 bases). The germline V and J ends were trimmed by 8 bases and 4 bases, with 13 bases remaining between them. The CDR3 has 13 amino acids. For the CDR3, the DNA is TGTGCCAGCGCTCGGGACTCCGCAGATACGCAGTATTTT. Amino acid sequence: CASARDSADTQYF.

V usage is TRBV20-1 and J usage is TRBJ1-2; the D is unclear. The CDR3 spans 12 residues. Germline V gene lookup returns CDR1 DFQATT and CDR2 SNEGSKA (reference sequence). V was clipped by 6 bases and J by 1 base, with 9 bases between them. DNA of the CDR3: TGCAGTGCCAAATATAATAACTATGGCTACACCTTC. This encodes CSAKYNNYGYTF.

In this sample, this clonotype turned up a few times. The gene calls are TRBV12-3 or TRBV12-4 and TRBJ1-4, with a weak D call TRBD1 (5 bases). V was clipped by 6 bases and J by 5 bases, with 13 bases between them. The CDR3 spans 14 residues. The CDR3 spells CASSMGRFNEKLFF. CDR3 DNA: TGTGCCAGCAGCATGGGACGGTTCAATGAAAAACTGTTTTTT.

There are a few counts of this clonotype. The chain uses TRBV10-1 and TRBJ1-1; no firm D call. The V gene's germline CDR1 is WNHNN and CDR2 SYGVQD (reference sequence). V was cut by 6 bases and J by 10 bases, with 15 bases left in between. This CDR3 is 12 amino acids long. The CDR3 nucleotides read TGCGCCAGCAGCCCCGGGCCCTTTGGAGCTTTCTTT. This codes for CASSPGPFGAFF.

Concerning this clonotype itself: A much larger clone differs by one base, so this may be a read error. The gene calls are TRBV7-2 and TRBJ1-5; D unclear. This CDR3 is built from 13 residues. Germline V gene sequence: CDR1 SGHTA, CDR2 FQGNSA. The CDR3: CANSLGDNQPQHF. The CDR3 bases are TGTGCCAACAGCTTAGGCGATAATCAGCCCCAGCATTTT. The whole variable domain, remainder taken from reference TRBV7-2 and TRBJ1-5, is GAGVSQSPSNKVTEKGKDVELRCDPISGHTALYWYRQSLGQGLEFLIYFQGNSAPDKSGLPSDRFSAERTGGSVSTLTIQRTQQEDSAVYLCANSLGDNQPQHFGDGTRLSIL.

The J gene is TRBJ1-1, the V gene TRBV27; no definite D call. The ends were cut back, 3 bases at V and 2 bases at J, with 10 bases in the middle. Germline V gene sequence: CDR1 MNHEY, CDR2 SMNVEV (reference sequence). CDR3 length: 14 residues. The CDR3 loop is CASSFGQDNTEAFF. The CDR3 DNA reads TGTGCCAGCAGTTTTGGGCAGGATAACACTGAAGCTTTCTTT.

This clonotype was seen ten or more times. J is TRBJ1-1 and V is TRBV12-3 or TRBV12-4, with D perhaps matching TRBD1 (5 bases). There are 11 residues in the CDR3. Trimming shortened V by 8 bases and J by 6 bases, and 10 bases separated the two germline ends. The CDR3 here is CASADRAEAFF. CDR3 nucleotides: TGTGCCAGCGCCGACAGAGCTGAAGCTTTCTTT.

The sample holds many counts of this clonotype. The chain is built from TRBV7-2 and TRBJ2-3; D gene uncertain. V lost 5 bases to trimming and J lost 4 bases, with 10 bases between them. CDR3 length: 13 amino acids. The germline V gene has CDR1 SGHTA and CDR2 FQGNSA. The CDR3 region is CASSGLVPDTQYF. For the CDR3, the DNA is TGTGCCAGCAGCGGGCTAGTTCCAGATACGCAGTATTTT.

On this clonotype: One junction end does not reproduce the germline sequence, and a read error may be involved. V and J are TRBV4-3 and TRBJ1-1; D gene ambiguous. The CDR3 sequence is 12 residues long. Germline loops: CDR1 LGHNA, CDR2 YSLEER. CDR3 coding DNA: TGCGCCAGCAGCCAAGATTCTAAGGCGGATCAATTT. Residues: CASSQDSKADQF.

This clonotype has only a few counts. The rearrangement links TRBV11-3 to TRBJ1-2; D remains unclear. V dropped 1 base and J dropped 6 bases, with 12 bases sitting between them. The CDR3 runs 14 residues. The germline CDR1 and CDR2 sequences are SGHNT and YENEEA. CDR3 loop: CASSLGGMVDGYTF. For the CDR3, the DNA is TGTGCCAGCAGCTTAGGAGGGATGGTCGATGGCTACACCTTC.

This clonotype was observed a handful of times. V gene TRBV14 combines with J gene TRBJ1-1; D gene unclear. CDR3 length: 14 amino acids. Germline-derived CDR1 and CDR2 are SGHDN and FVKESK. Trimming left V 0 bases short and J 1 base short, with 6 bases between. In nucleotides, the CDR3 is TGTGCCAGCAGCCAAGAGAAAAGGAACACTGAAGCTTTCTTT. Its translation: CASSQEKRNTEAFF.

The chain couples TRBV12-3 or TRBV12-4 to TRBJ2-3; tentative D call: TRBD2 (6 bases). V was trimmed by 7 bases and J by 3 bases, leaving 17 bases between them. The CDR3 runs 15 residues. CDR3 residues: CASTSGDSGTDTQYF. CDR3 sequence (DNA): TGTGCCAGCACCAGTGGGGACTCTGGGACAGATACGCAGTATTTT.

This clonotype occurred a few times. The chain combines TRBV2 with TRBJ1-1; perhaps TRBD1 as D (6 bases). CDR3 length: 12 amino acids. Germline lookup yields CDR1 SNHLY and CDR2 FYNNEI. V was trimmed by 6 bases and J by 4 bases, leaving 9 bases between them. The CDR3 DNA reads as TGTGCCAGCAGGAAGGACAGCACTGAAGCTTTCTTT. Translation: CASRKDSTEAFF.

This clonotype came up a few times. The chain carries TRBV12-3 or TRBV12-4 and TRBJ1-1; 8 bases align to TRBD1. This CDR3 contains 15 residues. V shed 3 bases, J shed 10 bases, and the junction held 13 bases outside the gene matches. CDR3 DNA sequence: TGTGCCAGCAGTTTGGGGTCCACAGGGGGTGGAGGAGCTTTCTTT. The encoded protein is CASSLGSTGGGGAFF.

The V and J genes are TRBV5-6 and TRBJ1-1; no definite D call. CDR3 length: 16 amino acids. V lost 0 bases, J lost 3 bases, and 15 bases lay in between. The germline CDR1 and CDR2 sequences are SGHDT and YYEEEE. In nucleotides, the CDR3 is TGTGCCAGCAGCTTGGGGTTACTGGGCCCTTACACTGAAGCTTTCTTT. Translation gives CASSLGLLGPYTEAFF.

The J gene is TRBJ2-3, the V gene TRBV7-9; the D is unclear. Germline V gene lookup returns CDR1 SEHNR and CDR2 FQNEAQ (reference sequence). CDR3 length: 14 amino acids. Trimming removed 2 bases at V and 0 bases at J, with 6 bases between. CDR3: CASSLLDSTDTQYF. CDR3 DNA sequence: TGTGCCAGCAGCTTATTGGACAGCACAGATACGCAGTATTTT.

A few counts support this clonotype. The genes are TRBV9 and TRBJ2-3, with D possibly TRBD2 on 5 matching bases. Germline assignment: CDR1 SGDLS and CDR2 YYNGEE. Trimming took off 0 bases at V and 6 bases at J, with 17 bases between the two ends. This CDR3 spans 16 amino acids. The CDR3 loop reads CASSVVSGSLSDTQYF. In DNA, the CDR3 is TGTGCCAGCAGCGTAGTATCGGGGTCACTCAGTGATACGCAGTATTTT. The whole variable domain, remainder taken from reference TRBV9 and TRBJ2-3, is DSGVTQTPKHLITATGQRVTLRCSPRSGDLSVYWYQQSLDQGLQFLIQYYNGEERAKGNILERFSAQQFPDLHSELNLSSLELGDSALYFCASSVVSGSLSDTQYFGPGTRLTVL.

The rearrangement joins TRBV7-2 to TRBJ2-1, with 15 nucleotides matching TRBD2. Germline loops: CDR1 SGHTA, CDR2 FQGNSA. This CDR3 spans 16 amino acids. Trimming took 3 bases from V and 6 from J; bases not matched to a gene: 3. CDR3 sequence reads: CASSFGLAGGLNEQFF. In DNA form, the CDR3 reads TGTGCCAGCAGCTTCGGACTAGCGGGGGGGCTCAATGAGCAGTTCTTC. Combining the CDR3 with reference TRBV7-2 and TRBJ2-1 gives the whole variable domain GAGVSQSPSNKVTEKGKDVELRCDPISGHTALYWYRQSLGQGLEFLIYFQGNSAPDKSGLPSDRFSAERTGGSVSTLTIQRTQQEDSAVYLCASSFGLAGGLNEQFFGPGTRLTVL.

The chain joins TRBV6-1 to TRBJ2-5; unclear D gene. The V and J ends lost 6 bases and 1 base respectively, with 6 bases between them. The CDR3 length is 12 residues. The V gene's germline CDR1 is MNHNS and CDR2 SASEGT. In nucleotides, the CDR3 is TGTGCCAGCAGGAAACTCCAAGAGACCCAGTACTTC. Translation: CASRKLQETQYF.

The gene calls are TRBV5-6 and TRBJ2-3; D ambiguous. V was cut by 2 bases and J by 6 bases, with 10 bases left in between. The germline V gene has CDR1 SGHDT and CDR2 YYEEEE. The CDR3 contains 13 residues. The CDR3 loop reads CASSFEVSDTQYF. DNA for the CDR3: TGTGCCAGCAGCTTCGAGGTCTCCGATACGCAGTATTTT.

In this sample, this clonotype turned up once. The rearrangement uses TRBV5-1 and TRBJ2-7, with 8 bases matching TRBD2. CDR3 length: 20 residues. Per the germline V gene, CDR1 is SGHRS and CDR2 is YFSETQ. Germline trimming cut 5 bases from V and 3 bases from J; bases unmatched to any gene: 25. CDR3 loop: CASSPDGRRSTSETYYEQYF. In DNA form, the CDR3 reads TGCGCCAGCAGTCCGGACGGCAGGCGATCGACTAGCGAGACTTACTACGAGCAGTACTTC.

J is TRBJ1-2 and V is TRBV25-1; D is uncertain. V was clipped by 5 bases and J by 9 bases, with 13 bases between them. The germline V gene encodes CDR1 MGHDK and CDR2 SYGVNS. The CDR3 length is 12 residues. The CDR3 region has the DNA TGTGCCAGCAGTTCCGAGTGGATGAGCTACACCTTC. Residues: CASSSEWMSYTF.

This sequence joins TRBV5-5 and TRBJ2-7; 7 positions agree with TRBD2. This CDR3 has 14 amino acids. Germline V CDR1 and CDR2: SGHKS, YYEKEE (reference sequence). The ends lost 4 bases at V and 3 bases at J; junction bases unmatched: 7. The CDR3 loop is CASSHMGLNYEQYF. Here the CDR3 DNA reads TGTGCCAGCAGCCATATGGGACTAAACTACGAGCAGTACTTC. The full variable domain, completed using reference TRBV5-5 and TRBJ2-7, is DAGVTQSPTHLIKTRGQQVTLRCSPISGHKSVSWYQQVLGQGPQFIFQYYEKEERGRGNFPDRFSARQFPNYSSELNVNALLLGDSALYLCASSHMGLNYEQYFGPGTRLTVT.